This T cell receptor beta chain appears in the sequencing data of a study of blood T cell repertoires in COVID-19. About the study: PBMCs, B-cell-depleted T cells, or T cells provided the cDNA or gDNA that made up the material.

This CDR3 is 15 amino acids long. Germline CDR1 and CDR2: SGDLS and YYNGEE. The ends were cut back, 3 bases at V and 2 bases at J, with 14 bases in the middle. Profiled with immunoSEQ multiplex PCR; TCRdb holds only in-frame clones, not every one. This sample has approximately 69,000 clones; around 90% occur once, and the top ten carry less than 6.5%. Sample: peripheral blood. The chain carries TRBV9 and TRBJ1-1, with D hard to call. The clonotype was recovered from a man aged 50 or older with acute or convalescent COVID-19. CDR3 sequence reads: CASSGERGLNTEAFF. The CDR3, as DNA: TGTGCCAGCAGCGGTGAACGAGGGCTCAACACTGAAGCTTTCTTT.